One and the same sample provided the 6 T cell receptor beta chains below, sequenced in a study of blood T cell repertoires in COVID-19. TCRdb's copy holds only in-frame clones and misses some; the assay was immunoSEQ multiplex PCR. The profile covers 52,000 or so clones, with 70% to 85% appearing a single time and around 15% taken by the ten largest. Sequenced sample: peripheral blood. All receptors derive from a human donor in a cohort sampled during active COVID-19.

This chain joins TRBV29-1 and TRBJ2-3, with 7 bases aligning to TRBD1. The trim removed 7 bases at V and 2 bases at J, leaving 15 bases unmatched. This CDR3 has 16 residues. In germline, CDR1 is SQVTM, CDR2 ANQGSEA. The CDR3 region has the DNA TGCAGCGCCCTCGCCCTGGGACAGCCGCCCACAGATACGCAGTATTTT. Amino acid sequence: CSALALGQPPTDTQYF.

The chain couples TRBV2 to TRBJ1-5; a possible D gene is TRBD1 (5 bases). CDR1 SNHLY and CDR2 FYNNEI come from the germline V gene. The length of the CDR3 is 14 residues. Trimming pared 5 bases from V and 9 bases from J, leaving 17 bases between. The CDR3 protein is CASSPIQGKSPQHF. The CDR3 DNA follows: TGTGCCAGCAGTCCGATCCAGGGTAAATCGCCCCAGCATTTT.

This sequence joins TRBV2 and TRBJ1-4; TRBD1 matches at 9 bases. This CDR3 contains 13 residues. CDR1 and CDR2 (germline): SNHLY, FYNNEI. Germline trimming cut 7 bases from V and 8 bases from J; bases unmatched to any gene: 5. CDR3 sequence: CASTRTGDEKLFF. In nucleotides, the CDR3 is TGTGCCAGCACCAGGACAGGGGACGAAAAACTGTTTTTT.

The sample holds a few counts of this clone. This rearrangement joins TRBV10-2 to TRBJ1-2, with 8 bases that match TRBD1. CDR1 and CDR2 (germline): WSHSY, SAAADI. The CDR3 loop spans 15 amino acids. The junction had 9 bases not matched to a gene; V was cut back by 3 bases and J by 6 bases. CDR3 residues: CASSDSGRGQDGYTF. In DNA, the CDR3 is TGCGCCAGCAGTGACTCGGGCAGGGGGCAGGATGGCTACACCTTC.

The chain recombines TRBV5-1 with TRBJ2-7, with TRBD2 as a possible D gene (5 bases). V lost 1 base to trimming and J lost 5 bases, with 13 bases between them. The CDR3 runs 14 residues. CDR1 and CDR2 from the germline V gene are SGHRS and YFSETQ. The CDR3 sequence is CASSLQALTNEQYF. DNA of the CDR3: TGCGCCAGCAGCTTGCAGGCGTTGACTAACGAGCAGTACTTC. The full variable domain, completed using reference TRBV5-1 and TRBJ2-7, is KAGVTQTPRYLIKTRGQQVTLSCSPISGHRSVSWYQQTPGQGLQFLFEYFSETQRNKGNFPGRFSGRQFSNSRSEMNVSTLELGDSALYLCASSLQALTNEQYFGPGTRLTVT.

This chain uses TRBV5-1 with TRBJ1-1; D perhaps matches TRBD1 (5 bases). The CDR3 contains 14 residues. V lost 0 bases and J 1 base, leaving 7 bases between the germline ends. CDR1 and CDR2 (germline): SGHRS, YFSETQ. This CDR3 is CASSLDRGNTEAFF. CDR3 nucleotides: TGCGCCAGCAGCTTGGATAGGGGGAACACTGAAGCTTTCTTT.